This entry is about one T cell receptor beta chain. In germline, CDR1 is GTSNPN, CDR2 SVGIG (reference sequence). This CDR3 comprises 14 residues. V was clipped by 3 bases and J by 7 bases; unmatched bases: 7. Produced via immunoSEQ multiplex PCR; TCRdb's table is partial and in-frame only. The sample has under 80,000 clones, more than 85% seen once. The sample belongs to a study of control samples from healthy donors and cancer patients. The sequencing input was PBMCs. The sequence was collected from a woman between 40 and 50 years old with lung cancer. J is TRBJ2-7 and V is TRBV30, with 12 bases fitting TRBD1. This chain's CDR3 is CAWSPGQGAGEQYF. The DNA of the CDR3 is TGTGCCTGGAGCCCGGGACAGGGGGCGGGTGAGCAGTACTTC. Based on the CDR3 plus reference TRBV30 and TRBJ2-7, the full variable domain is SQTIHQWPATLVQPVGSPLSLECTVEGTSNPNLYWYRQAAGRGLQLLFYSVGIGQISSEVPQNLSASRPQDRQFILSSKKLLLSDSGFYLCAWSPGQGAGEQYFGPGTRLTVT.